This T cell receptor (beta chain) was documented in a study of blood T cell repertoires in COVID-19. Whole-study context: Some COVID-19 samples were acute and others convalescent; all came from the United States, Italy and Spain.

This CDR3 spans 14 amino acids. V was clipped by 6 bases and J by 8 bases, with 17 bases between them. Germline V gene lookup returns CDR1 LNHNV and CDR2 YYDKDF (reference sequence). TCRdb's table, derived via immunoSEQ multiplex PCR, lists solely in-frame clones and lacks some. Altogether 180,000 or so clones are present, 78% being singletons, with the ten largest covering 2.5% to 3%. This clone appeared a few times. The clonotype was recovered from a woman of 80 years or more with active or convalescent COVID-19. The specimen sequenced was peripheral blood. This rearrangement joins TRBV15 to TRBJ2-1; possible D gene TRBD2, 7 bases. CDR3 loop: CATREGGLFDEQFF. The CDR3 nucleotides are TGTGCCACCAGAGAGGGGGGGCTTTTCGATGAGCAGTTCTTC. The entire variable domain, with the rest obtained from reference TRBV15 and TRBJ2-1, is as follows: DAMVIQNPRYQVTQFGKPVTLSCSQTLNHNVMYWYQQKSSQAPKLLFHYYDKDFNNEADTPDNFQSRRPNTSFCFLDIRSPGLGDTAMYLCATREGGLFDEQFFGPGTRLTVL.